This TCR beta chain is drawn from a study of blood T cell repertoires in COVID-19. In this sample, this clone turned up a few times. As processed by the authors: From reference gene primer amplification, estimates of nucleated cell counts were derived. TCRdb's table, derived via immunoSEQ multiplex PCR, lists solely in-frame clones and lacks some. V, J and clone size are taken as reported in that table, and D and trimming were inferred from the DNA itself. Among fewer than 450,000 clones listed, around nine tenths were seen once. The CDR3 covers 18 residues. V lost 5 bases and J lost 0; bases outside the gene matches: 7. CDR1 and CDR2 (germline): SEHNR, FQNEAQ (reference sequence).

V usage is TRBV7-9 and J usage is TRBJ2-6; 10 bases are shared with TRBD1. This clonotype was sampled from a woman between 18 and 30 years old who had recovered from COVID-19. The sequenced material came from peripheral blood. CDR3 nucleotides: TGTGCCAGCAGCCCACAGACAGGGGGCGTCTCTGGGGCCAACGTCCTGACTTTC. This encodes CASSPQTGGVSGANVLTF.